This is a list of T cell receptor beta chains from one sample in a study of blood T cell repertoires in COVID-19. The protocol was immunoSEQ multiplex PCR, while the TCRdb copy is restricted to in-frame clones and leaves out a portion. The sample contains about 74,000 clones, around 90% of which appear only once. The specimen sequenced was peripheral blood. The receptors here all came from an elderly woman with active or convalescent COVID-19. The conserved cysteine and the conserved F or W are not part of the CDR3 here.

v_gene: TRBV7-9; j_gene: TRBJ1-6; CDR3aa: ASSPSNSPLH
v_gene: TRBV24-1; j_gene: TRBJ1-2; CDR3aa: ATSDPGTGGGIGYT
v_gene: TRBV23-1; j_gene: TRBJ1-3; CDR3aa: ASSQTDGGGNTIY
v_gene: TRBV10-3; j_gene: TRBJ1-5; CDR3aa: AISESPPGANQPQH
v_gene: TRBV7-2; j_gene: TRBJ2-2; CDR3aa: ASSSRSGSNTGELF
v_gene: TRBV6-5; j_gene: TRBJ1-6; CDR3aa: ASIALTNSPLH
v_gene: TRBV18; j_gene: TRBJ1-1; CDR3aa: ASSRQGVSTEAF
v_gene: TRBV7-9; j_gene: TRBJ1-2; CDR3aa: ASSRGGRANYGYT
v_gene: TRBV3-1/TRBV3-2; j_gene: TRBJ2-5; CDR3aa: ASSQVRGETQY
v_gene: TRBV19; j_gene: TRBJ2-7; CDR3aa: ANPRVSSYEQY
v_gene: TRBV30; j_gene: TRBJ2-2; CDR3aa: AWSVLAGTGELF
v_gene: TRBV7-3; j_gene: TRBJ2-3; CDR3aa: ASSQTGLTDTQY
v_gene: TRBV2; j_gene: TRBJ1-5; CDR3aa: ASSEEGNQPQH
v_gene: TRBV20-1; j_gene: TRBJ2-1; CDR3aa: SASYGEALNNEQF
v_gene: TRBV5-1; j_gene: TRBJ2-5; CDR3aa: ASSLAGETQY
v_gene: TRBV5-1; j_gene: TRBJ1-1; CDR3aa: ASSLVAGGNTEAF
v_gene: TRBV19; j_gene: TRBJ2-5; CDR3aa: ASMWTSGGSQETQY
v_gene: TRBV5-1; j_gene: TRBJ1-2; CDR3aa: ASSSWRGKGYGYT
v_gene: TRBV19; j_gene: TRBJ1-1; CDR3aa: ASSYRGGVLAF
v_gene: TRBV18; j_gene: TRBJ2-5; CDR3aa: ASSRQDQETQY
v_gene: TRBV7-2; j_gene: TRBJ2-3; CDR3aa: ATRGGASTDTQY
v_gene: TRBV5-1; j_gene: TRBJ2-1; CDR3aa: ASSLRTGVYNEQF
v_gene: TRBV15; j_gene: TRBJ1-2; CDR3aa: ANNRVA
v_gene: TRBV19; j_gene: TRBJ1-4; CDR3aa: ASSRGGATNEKLF
v_gene: TRBV21-1; j_gene: TRBJ2-3; CDR3aa: ASSKPLGFGGLAARTDTQY
v_gene: TRBV6-1; j_gene: TRBJ1-1; CDR3aa: ASSDMGQGGNTEAF
v_gene: TRBV7-8; j_gene: TRBJ1-5; CDR3aa: ASSSPVRGPGQPQH
v_gene: TRBV9; j_gene: TRBJ1-1; CDR3aa: ASSPPSGTEAF
v_gene: TRBV2; j_gene: TRBJ1-2; CDR3aa: ASSVVANYGYT
v_gene: TRBV6-2/TRBV6-3; j_gene: TRBJ2-2; CDR3aa: ASSPVGAGTGELF
v_gene: TRBV12-3/TRBV12-4; j_gene: TRBJ1-6; CDR3aa: ASSLTGTSPLH
v_gene: TRBV18; j_gene: TRBJ1-2; CDR3aa: ASSSIAQSLLMGAGGYT
v_gene: TRBV7-2; j_gene: TRBJ1-1; CDR3aa: ASSLGWQALNTEAF
v_gene: TRBV4-3; j_gene: TRBJ2-1; CDR3aa: ASSPRPADSYNEQF
v_gene: TRBV5-1; j_gene: TRBJ1-5; CDR3aa: ASSPQGLNQPQH